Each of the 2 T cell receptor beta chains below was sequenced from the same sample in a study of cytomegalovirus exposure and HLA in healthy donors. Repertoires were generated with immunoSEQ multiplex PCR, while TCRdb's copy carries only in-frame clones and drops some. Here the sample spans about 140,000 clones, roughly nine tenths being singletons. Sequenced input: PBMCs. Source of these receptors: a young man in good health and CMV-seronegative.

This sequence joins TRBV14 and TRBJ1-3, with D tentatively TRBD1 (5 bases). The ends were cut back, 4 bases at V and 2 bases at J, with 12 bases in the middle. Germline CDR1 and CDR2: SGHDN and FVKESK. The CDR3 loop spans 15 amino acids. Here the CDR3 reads CASSPMGLPGNTIYF. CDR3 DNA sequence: TGTGCCAGCAGCCCGATGGGGCTACCTGGAAACACCATATATTTT.

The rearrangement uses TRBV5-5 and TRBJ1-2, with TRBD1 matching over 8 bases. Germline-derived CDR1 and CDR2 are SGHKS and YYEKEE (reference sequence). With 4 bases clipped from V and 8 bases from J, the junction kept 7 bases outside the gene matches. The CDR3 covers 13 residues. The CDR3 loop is CASSATGVVGYTF. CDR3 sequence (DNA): TGTGCCAGCAGCGCGACAGGGGTTGTAGGCTACACCTTC.